This T cell receptor (beta chain) was sequenced for a study of CD8 T cells in Susac syndrome. The RNA, roughly 0.5 to 1 ug, was put through reverse transcription using random hexamers. Using its own MiXCR run on the immunoSEQ multiplex PCR reads, TCRdb lists one record per CDR3 protein. Altogether about 400,000 distinct CDR3 sequences are present, 85% to 90% being singletons, with the ten largest covering 0.09% to 0.15%. CDR1 and CDR2 from the germline V gene are MNHEY and SMNVEV (reference sequence). Trimming took 5 bases from V and 8 from J; bases not matched to a gene: 7. The CDR3 totals 14 residues. The multiple sclerosis controls, all treatment-naive patients, had relapsing-remitting disease that was stable or active.

This chain connects TRBV27 to TRBJ2-1, with TRBD1 identical over 9 bases. Sequenced: CD8+ T cells from PBMCs. The origin of this receptor is a human donor with multiple sclerosis. CDR3: CASSTWTGAHEQFF. DNA for the CDR3: TGTGCCAGCAGTACTTGGACAGGGGCCCATGAGCAGTTCTTC.